The rows below give T cell receptor beta chains drawn from one sample of a study of technical replicates of blood from several donors. Data came from immunoSEQ multiplex PCR; TCRdb stores just in-frame clones and leaves some out. The sample carries 75,000 to 100,000 clones, about 94% recorded once. Sample: T cells isolated from PBMCs. Every receptor here comes from a human donor in good health. Both conserved end residues are part of each CDR3. Fields, in order: J gene, D gene, clone size, V gene, CDR3 length, CDR3 DNA, CDR3 protein. D genes are given only for firm matches. Clone size is given for some rows only: seen once, a few or many times, or a class if the clone is expanded.

TRBJ2-7 NA NA TRBV10-3 13 TGTGCCATCAGTGACCGATGGCAGTCCGAGCAGTACTTC CAISDRWQSEQYF
TRBJ2-3 NA NA TRBV28 10 TGTGCCAGCAGTTTTAATACGCAGTATTTT CASSFNTQYF
TRBJ2-3 NA NA TRBV19 14 TGTGCCAGTAGTGTAAAGACAGTTACCGGTACGCAGTATTTT CASSVKTVTGTQYF
TRBJ1-1 NA NA TRBV28 15 TGTGCCAGCAGTCTTAAAGGGGACATGAACACTGAAGCTTTCTTT CASSLKGDMNTEAFF
TRBJ2-1 TRBD2 NA TRBV6-4 15 TGTGCCAGCAGTGTTACTAGCGGGAGGTTGGATGAGCAGTTCTTC CASSVTSGRLDEQFF
TRBJ2-7 TRBD1 NA TRBV19 14 TGTGCCAGTAGTGCAGGGACAGGGGCCTACGAGCAGTACTTC CASSAGTGAYEQYF
TRBJ2-5 TRBD1 NA TRBV29-1 14 TGCAGCGTTGAAGATACGGGACAGCAAGAGACCCAGTACTTC CSVEDTGQQETQYF
TRBJ2-7 TRBD1 NA TRBV7-2 15 TGTGCCAGCACCCTGACAGGGGGCAAAACCTACGAGCAGTACTTC CASTLTGGKTYEQYF
TRBJ1-3 NA NA TRBV21-1 15 TGTGCCAGCGGGTCATATAGGGGGTCAGGAAACACCATATATTTT CASGSYRGSGNTIYF
TRBJ2-1 NA NA TRBV2 14 TGTGCCGTTCAACCGGGACTCTTCTACAATGAGCAGTTCTTC CAVQPGLFYNEQFF
TRBJ2-1 TRBD2 NA TRBV29-1 16 TGCAGCGTTGAAGATCAGGAGCGGGGTTACTACAATGAGCAGTTCTTC CSVEDQERGYYNEQFF
TRBJ2-7 TRBD2 NA TRBV7-9 19 TGTGCCAGCAGCTTAGGGGTCCCGTCGAAGCGGGGAGTCTCCTACGAGCAGTACTTC CASSLGVPSKRGVSYEQYF
TRBJ2-2 TRBD1 NA TRBV6-1 15 TGTGCCAGCAGTGAGAGACAGGGGAACACCGGGGAGCTGTTTTTT CASSERQGNTGELFF
TRBJ2-7 TRBD2 NA TRBV19 15 TGTGCCAGTAGTATAGTAGCGGGTGATACCTACGAGCAGTACTTC CASSIVAGDTYEQYF
TRBJ1-6 NA NA TRBV2 11 TGTGCCAGCAGTGACTCTTCACCCCTCCACTTT CASSDSSPLHF
TRBJ2-3 NA once TRBV21-1 14 TGTGCCAGCAGCAAATGGACTATCACAGATACGCAGTATTTT CASSKWTITDTQYF
TRBJ1-3 NA NA TRBV5-1 14 TGCGCCAGCAGCGATGACAGCTCTGGAAACACCATATATTTT CASSDDSSGNTIYF
TRBJ2-7 NA NA TRBV2 14 TGTGCCAGCAGTAAAGACAGGTTATCCTACGAGCAGTACTTC CASSKDRLSYEQYF
TRBJ2-3 TRBD1 NA TRBV20-1 10 TGCAGTGCTATACAGGGGCGCATGTATTTT CSAIQGRMYF
TRBJ2-1 TRBD1 few TRBV27 13 TGTGCCAGCAGCCGGGACAGGGCCAATGAGCAGTTCTTC CASSRDRANEQFF
TRBJ2-1 NA NA TRBV5-1 13 TGCGCCAGCAGCTTACCGGGACAAGGTGGGCAGTTCTTC CASSLPGQGGQFF
TRBJ1-2 TRBD1 NA TRBV18 16 TGTGCCAGCTCACTCGGGCGCAGGGGGCGTTGGTATGGCTACACCTTC CASSLGRRGRWYGYTF
TRBJ1-3 TRBD1 NA TRBV9 16 TGTGCCAGCAGCGGACGGACAGGGCGTTCGGGAAACACCATATATTTT CASSGRTGRSGNTIYF
TRBJ1-5 NA NA TRBV13 15 TGTGCCAGCAGCTTACGGGGGGATAGCAATCAGCCCCAGCATTTT CASSLRGDSNQPQHF
TRBJ2-5 NA once TRBV5-4 14 TGTGCCAGCAGCTTGGGGCTGGCCCAAGAGACCCAGTACTTC CASSLGLAQETQYF
TRBJ2-7 TRBD1 NA TRBV19 19 TGTGCCAGTAGTATAGGGATAGACGCTGGACAGGGCAAGACGGGCGAGCAGTACTTC CASSIGIDAGQGKTGEQYF
TRBJ1-2 TRBD1 few TRBV28 14 TGTGCCAGCAGTTTATGGGCAGGGGGCGGGGGCTACACCTTC CASSLWAGGGGYTF
TRBJ2-7 TRBD2 NA TRBV4-2 17 TGTGCCAGCAGCCAAGAGGCGGGGGGGGAATATGCCTACGAGCAGTACTTC CASSQEAGGEYAYEQYF
TRBJ2-1 TRBD2 once TRBV11-1 15 TGTGCCAGCAGCTTAGATAGCGGGAGGGCCTATGAGCAGTTCTTC CASSLDSGRAYEQFF
TRBJ2-7 NA NA TRBV2 13 TGTGCCAGCAGGGGACTCCATTCCTACGAGCAGTACTTC CASRGLHSYEQYF
TRBJ1-5 TRBD1 NA TRBV7-9 15 TGTGCCAGCAGCCAGGGGGTATATGGCAATCAGCCCCAGCATTTT CASSQGVYGNQPQHF
TRBJ2-7 NA NA TRBV9 13 TGTGCCAGCAGCGACCGACCAGGCTACGAGCAGTACTTC CASSDRPGYEQYF
TRBJ2-6 NA once TRBV7-9 17 TGTGCCAGCTCCTCGGGGTATGACCGCTCTGGGGCCAACGTCCTGACTTTC CASSSGYDRSGANVLTF
TRBJ1-2 NA NA TRBV19 15 TGTGCCAGTAGTTCCCCCGGGGGGGGAGACTATGGCTACACCTTC CASSSPGGGDYGYTF
TRBJ2-7 TRBD2 once TRBV7-9 15 TGTGCCAGCAGCGGGGGGGATTCGGGAATTTACGAGCAGTACTTC CASSGGDSGIYEQYF
TRBJ1-4 TRBD1 NA TRBV27 13 TGTGCCAGCCTACAGGGGCCAGGTGAAAAACTGTTTTTT CASLQGPGEKLFF
TRBJ1-1 NA few TRBV27 15 TGTGCCAGCAGTTCCTCAACCAGGGGGAACACTGAAGCTTTCTTT CASSSSTRGNTEAFF
TRBJ1-6 NA NA TRBV4-1 17 TGCGCCAGCAGCCACCCCGGGAGCGGCTCCTATAATTCACCCCTCCACTTT CASSHPGSGSYNSPLHF
TRBJ1-2 NA NA TRBV18 13 TGTGCCAGCTCACTACCGGACAGCTATGGCTACACCTTC CASSLPDSYGYTF
TRBJ2-5 NA NA TRBV5-5 15 TGTGCCAGCACCCTACCCCTGATTGGGGAGAGGACCCAGTACTTC CASTLPLIGERTQYF
TRBJ2-5 TRBD2 NA TRBV2 17 TGTGCCAGCAGTGGGGGACTAGCGGGACCCCCAGGGGAGACCCAGTACTTC CASSGGLAGPPGETQYF
TRBJ2-1 TRBD2 NA TRBV13 18 TGTGCCAGCAGCTTAGGCTTAGTGGGGACTAGCTCCTACAATGAGCAGTTCTTC CASSLGLVGTSSYNEQFF
TRBJ2-7 TRBD1 NA TRBV19 13 TGTGCCAGCCCTGTGGACAGGGTCTACGAGCAGTACTTC CASPVDRVYEQYF
TRBJ1-2 TRBD1 NA TRBV2 14 TGTGCCAGCAGTGACCAGGGGGCTAACTATGGCTACACCTTC CASSDQGANYGYTF
TRBJ1-2 NA NA TRBV27 14 TGTGCCAGCAGACTTTCCGGGATGAACTATGGCTACACCTTC CASRLSGMNYGYTF
TRBJ2-7 NA NA TRBV15 13 TGTGCCACTCGGGACACCGGTCGGTACGAGCAGTACTTC CATRDTGRYEQYF
TRBJ1-6 TRBD1 NA TRBV7-8 18 TGTGCCAGCAGCTTAGACCCTTGGGGACAGTTTTATAATTCACCCCTCCACTTT CASSLDPWGQFYNSPLHF
TRBJ2-5 TRBD1 NA TRBV11-2 19 TGTGCCAGCAGCCACAGAGCCGACAGGGCCCGTCGACTACAAGAGACCCAGTACTTC CASSHRADRARRLQETQYF
TRBJ2-1 NA NA TRBV2 14 TGTGCCTTCGTCGGGACACAGTCATACAATGAGCAGTTCTTC CAFVGTQSYNEQFF
TRBJ1-1 NA once TRBV6-6 13 TGTGCCAGCAGTTACAGCCTGAACACTGAAGCTTTCTTT CASSYSLNTEAFF
TRBJ2-2 NA NA TRBV11-3 13 TGTGCCAGCAGCTTAGATCTAACCGGGGAGCTGTTTTTT CASSLDLTGELFF
TRBJ1-3 NA NA TRBV6-5 12 TGTGCCAGCAGTTCGGCTGGAAACACCATATATTTT CASSSAGNTIYF
TRBJ2-1 NA NA TRBV7-9 14 TGTGCCAGCAGCCCCCGGACAGCGGTCAATGAGCAGTTCTTC CASSPRTAVNEQFF
TRBJ1-5 NA NA TRBV7-9 13 TGTGCCAGCGCGGTTTTTGGCAATCAGCCCCAGCATTTT CASAVFGNQPQHF
TRBJ2-5 NA NA TRBV4-2 14 TGTGCCAGCAGCCAAGATAACCTACAAGAGACCCAGTACTTC CASSQDNLQETQYF
TRBJ2-5 TRBD1 NA TRBV10-2 16 TGCGCCAGCAGTGAGTCGAAGGGACAGGGTCCGGAGACCCAGTACTTC CASSESKGQGPETQYF
TRBJ1-4 NA NA TRBV2 15 TGTGCCAGCACTTCAGTAGGAGGGGCCGATGAAAAACTGTTTTTT CASTSVGGADEKLFF
TRBJ2-5 TRBD2 NA TRBV5-4 15 TGTGCCAGCAGCCCGGGACTAGCGGGGAGAGAGACCCAGTACTTC CASSPGLAGRETQYF
TRBJ1-4 TRBD1 NA TRBV28 15 TGTGCCAGCAGTTTGTGGACAGGGGGTGATGAAAAACTGTTTTTT CASSLWTGGDEKLFF